The 11 T cell receptor beta chains below were found in one sample sequenced in a study of CD8 T cells in ankylosing spondylitis. General study results and limits: It appeared that ankylosing spondylitis blood was characterized by a TCR beta motif of under ten highly homologous variants.

TCRdb redid the calling of the 5' RACE reads with MiXCR, one entry per CDR3 protein. This sample carries 350,000 to 450,000 distinct CDR3 sequences, 25% to 30% of them seen once, and the ten largest clones take 0.85% to 1%. Their target antigens are unknown. The specimen sequenced was blood, either unsorted or a sorted T cell fraction (not recorded which). These receptors were obtained from a male donor with ankylosing spondylitis.

The chain couples TRBV20-1 to TRBJ2-7; TRBD2 agrees at 8 bases. V dropped 6 bases and J dropped 7; count of bases not matched to a gene: 11. The CDR3 covers 13 residues. The germline V gene encodes CDR1 DFQATT and CDR2 SNEGSKA (reference sequence). DNA of the CDR3: TGCAGTGCACTCTTAGCGGGGCTCGATGAGCAGTACTTC. This translates into CSALLAGLDEQYF.

This clonotype was counted between two and nine times. CDR3 DNA sequence: TGTGCCAGCAACCAACAGGGGCCAGATACGCAGTATTTT. Its protein product is CASNQQGPDTQYF. This chain uses TRBV12-3 or TRBV12-4 with TRBJ2-3; 7 positions agree with TRBD1. With 7 bases clipped from V and 4 bases from J, the junction kept 5 bases outside the gene matches. The length of the CDR3 is 13 residues.

The chain has TRBV3-1 and TRBJ2-2; D is unresolved. V gave up 5 bases and J gave up 3 bases, with 7 bases separating them. Germline CDR1 and CDR2: LGHDT and YNNKEL (reference sequence). The CDR3 consists of 13 residues. This CDR3 is CASSTLDTGELFF. CDR3 sequence (DNA): TGTGCCAGCAGCACTCTAGACACCGGGGAGCTGTTTTTT. Based on the CDR3 plus reference TRBV3-1 and TRBJ2-2, the full variable domain is DTAVSQTPKYLVTQMGNDKSIKCEQNLGHDTMYWYKQDSKKFLKIMFSYNNKELIINETVPNRFSPKSPDKAHLNLHINSLELGDSAVYFCASSTLDTGELFFGEGSRLTVL.

The CDR3 region is CSARPGSGTFPEYF. The CDR3, as DNA: TGCAGTGCTAGGCCGGGGAGCGGAACCTTCCCTGAGTACTTC. The chain has TRBV20-1 and TRBJ2-7; tentative D call: TRBD2 (5 bases). This CDR3 is 14 amino acids long. In germline, CDR1 is DFQATT, CDR2 SNEGSKA (reference sequence). V gave up 3 bases and J gave up 11 bases, with 23 bases separating them.

The J gene is TRBJ1-5, the V gene TRBV7-9, with no clear D. The germline gives CDR1 SEHNR, CDR2 FQNEAQ (reference sequence). This CDR3 comprises 16 residues. Between the trimmed V and J ends, which lost 1 base and 6 bases, there was a span of 16 bases. The CDR3 protein is CASSLVGPSDGQPQHF. CDR3 sequence (DNA): TGTGCCAGCAGCTTAGTTGGGCCAAGCGACGGTCAGCCCCAGCATTTT. Filled out from reference TRBV7-9 and TRBJ1-5, the complete variable domain reads DTGVSQNPRHKITKRGQNVTFRCDPISEHNRLYWYRQTLGQGPEFLTYFQNEAQLEKSRLLSDRFSAERPKGSFSTLEIQRTEQGDSAMYLCASSLVGPSDGQPQHFGDGTRLSIL.

This chain uses TRBV27 with TRBJ2-7; the match to TRBD1 covers 8 bases. The CDR3 has 15 amino acids. The V gene end was trimmed by 6 bases and the J gene end by 3 bases; junction bases not matched to a gene: 10. Germline CDR1 MNHEY, CDR2 SMNVEV (reference sequence). DNA for the CDR3: TGTGCCAGCAGCCAGGACAGGGCTCGTCACTACGAGCAGTACTTC. It codes for CASSQDRARHYEQYF.

This rearrangement joins TRBV11-2 to TRBJ1-1; possible D gene TRBD1, 5 bases. V dropped 2 bases and J dropped 3 bases, with 13 bases sitting between them. The CDR3 covers 15 residues. CDR1 and CDR2 from the germline V gene are SGHAT and FQNNGV. In DNA form, the CDR3 reads TGTGCCAGCAGCTTAACCAGGGACCCTTACACTGAAGCTTTCTTT. This encodes CASSLTRDPYTEAFF.

This clonotype occurred a few times. The rearrangement uses TRBV7-9 and TRBJ1-1; the D gene is possibly TRBD1 (6 bases). The germline V gene has CDR1 SEHNR and CDR2 FQNEAQ (reference sequence). The V end was cut by 5 bases, the J end by 3 bases, with 13 bases between. The CDR3 runs to 14 residues. The CDR3 region has the DNA TGTGCCAGCAGCGCCCATGGGGGCGACACTGAAGCTTTCTTT. Translation: CASSAHGGDTEAFF.

Only a few counts were recorded for this clonotype. This sequence joins TRBV20-1 and TRBJ2-7; 9 bases match TRBD2. Germline lookup yields CDR1 DFQATT and CDR2 SNEGSKA (reference sequence). The CDR3 totals 13 residues. With 5 bases clipped from V and 4 bases from J, the junction kept 6 bases outside the gene matches. This CDR3 reads CSAQGLARYEQYF. Written as DNA, the CDR3 is TGCAGTGCTCAAGGACTAGCGAGATACGAGCAGTACTTC.

This clonotype was detected only a few times. The gene calls are TRBV5-1 and TRBJ2-1, with D perhaps matching TRBD1 (5 bases). Germline V gene lookup returns CDR1 SGHRS and CDR2 YFSETQ. The V end lost 4 bases, the J end lost 10 bases, and 12 bases lay between the germline ends. This CDR3 has 12 residues. CDR3 sequence (DNA): TGCGCCAGCAGCCCCCAGGGTTCGGAGCAGTTCTTC. Residues: CASSPQGSEQFF.

This chain joins TRBV15 and TRBJ2-5, with D perhaps given as TRBD1 or TRBD2 (5 bases each). Trimming cost V 5 bases and J 4 bases, with 14 bases left between them. The CDR3 length is 14 residues. Germline values: CDR1 LNHNV, CDR2 YYDKDF (reference sequence). CDR3: CATSGLWGPETQYF. CDR3 nucleotide sequence: TGTGCCACCAGCGGACTTTGGGGCCCAGAGACCCAGTACTTC.